This T cell receptor beta chain was identified during a study of blood T cell repertoires in COVID-19. The V and J ends lost 6 bases and 2 bases, in that order; junction bases with no gene match: 10. The V gene's germline CDR1 is MRHNA and CDR2 SNTAGT. The CDR3 length is 17 residues. Produced via immunoSEQ multiplex PCR; TCRdb's table is partial and in-frame only. Counted here are more than 150,000 clones, 70% to 80% occurring once; the ten biggest clones make up 14%. This clone was counted once. The clonotype originates from a man aged 60 to 69 who had been exposed to COVID-19. Specimen: PBMCs or T cells enriched from blood (not recorded which). J is TRBJ1-6 and V is TRBV6-4; TRBD1 matches at 7 bases. The CDR3 DNA reads TGTGCCAGCAGAAGGTCCGGACAGGACGCCTATAATTCACCCCTCCACTTT. It codes for CASRRSGQDAYNSPLHF.